These 4 T cell receptor beta chains were all obtained from the same sample, sequenced in a study of cytomegalovirus exposure and HLA in healthy donors. The PCR used 60 Vbeta and 13 Jbeta primers. The table came from immunoSEQ multiplex PCR; TCRdb's copy has only in-frame clones and leaves some out. The sample contains a few hundred thousand clones, around two thirds of which appear only once. Material: PBMCs. The receptors derive from a female donor in good health and CMV-seronegative.

This chain joins TRBV4-1 and TRBJ2-1; 10 nucleotides align to TRBD1. The CDR3 length is 16 residues. The germline CDR1 and CDR2 sequences are MGHRA and YSYEKL. The V gene end was trimmed by 1 base and the J gene end by 2 bases; junction bases not matched to a gene: 2. The CDR3 region has the DNA TGCGCCAGCAGCCAAGCGGGGACAGGGGCCTACAATGAGCAGTTCTTC. Residues: CASSQAGTGAYNEQFF.

Here the CDR3 reads CASSQVEFLHPRSTGELFF. The CDR3 DNA follows: TGCGCCAGCAGCCAAGTAGAGTTTCTTCACCCGCGGAGCACCGGGGAGCTGTTTTTT. The V gene is TRBV4-1, the J gene TRBJ2-2; D not resolved. The CDR3 runs 19 residues. Germline CDR1 reads MGHRA; CDR2 reads YSYEKL. The V and J ends lost 1 base and 4 bases respectively, with 22 bases between them.

V usage is TRBV29-1 and J usage is TRBJ1-1; unclear D gene. Trimming took off 3 bases at V and 13 bases at J, with 12 bases between the two ends. CDR3 size: 10 residues. The germline gives CDR1 SQVTM, CDR2 ANQGSEA. The CDR3 reads CSVDTGDVFF. In DNA form, the CDR3 reads TGCAGCGTTGATACTGGAGACGTTTTCTTT.

This clone was observed once. The chain uses TRBV15 and TRBJ2-5; TRBD2 aligns across 11 bases. V dropped 3 bases and J dropped 7; count of bases not matched to a gene: 1. Per the germline V gene, CDR1 is LNHNV and CDR2 is YYDKDF (reference sequence). This CDR3 is built from 13 residues. The CDR3 DNA follows: TGTGCCACCAGCAGCGGGACTAGCGGGACCCAGTACTTC. This sequence encodes CATSSGTSGTQYF.